Listed below are T cell receptor beta chains from one sample, sequenced in a study of blood T cell repertoires in COVID-19. The method was immunoSEQ multiplex PCR; TCRdb's version includes in-frame clones alone and lacks a portion of them. This sample has 150,000 or so clones, with 87% found just once. Sequences were obtained from PBMCs or T cells enriched from blood (not recorded which). The source of these receptors is a human donor with acute COVID-19. The donor label of this sample is uncertain. CDR3s include the opening cysteine and the closing phenylalanine or tryptophan. The D gene is left open where the match is weak. The listing skips clone size in some rows; elsewhere it reads once, few, many or a size class.

cdr3_aa: CASGTGSQIEAFF
cdr3_nt: TGTGCCAGTGGGACAGGGAGTCAAATTGAAGCTTTCTTT
clone_size: NA
j_call: TRBJ1-1
v_call: TRBV25-1
d_call: TRBD1

cdr3_aa: CASSRRTNTEAFF
cdr3_nt: TGTGCCAGCAGCCGACGGACTAACACTGAAGCTTTCTTT
clone_size: NA
j_call: TRBJ1-1
v_call: TRBV7-3
d_call: NA

cdr3_aa: CASSPQGKGITEAFF
cdr3_nt: TGTGCCAGCTCACCACAGGGGAAGGGTATAACTGAAGCTTTCTTT
clone_size: NA
j_call: TRBJ1-1
v_call: TRBV18
d_call: NA

cdr3_aa: CASSLKANTEAFF
cdr3_nt: TGTGCCAGCAGCCTGAAAGCTAACACTGAAGCTTTCTTT
clone_size: NA
j_call: TRBJ1-1
v_call: TRBV2
d_call: NA

cdr3_aa: CASSQGSLGDRSYGYTF
cdr3_nt: TGTGCCAGCAGCCAAGGCTCTTTGGGGGACAGGTCCTATGGCTACACCTTC
clone_size: NA
j_call: TRBJ1-2
v_call: TRBV3-1/TRBV3-2
d_call: TRBD1

cdr3_aa: CASSSDRESSYNEQFF
cdr3_nt: TGTGCCAGCAGTTCGGACAGAGAGAGCTCCTACAATGAGCAGTTCTTC
clone_size: NA
j_call: TRBJ2-1
v_call: TRBV6-5
d_call: NA

cdr3_aa: CASSPGQGVTWYF
cdr3_nt: TGTGCCAGTAGCCCGGGACAGGGGGTTACGTGGTACTTC
clone_size: NA
j_call: TRBJ2-7
v_call: TRBV19
d_call: TRBD1

cdr3_aa: CASSIAENTEAFF
cdr3_nt: TGTGCCAGTAGTATAGCAGAGAACACTGAAGCTTTCTTT
clone_size: few
j_call: TRBJ1-1
v_call: TRBV19
d_call: NA

cdr3_aa: CASSSTGTSLYNEQFF
cdr3_nt: TGTGCCAGCAGCTCAACCGGGACTTCCCTCTACAATGAGCAGTTCTTC
clone_size: NA
j_call: TRBJ2-1
v_call: TRBV7-9
d_call: NA

cdr3_aa: CASSIGGGHTDTQYF
cdr3_nt: TGTGCCAGTAGTATAGGGGGGGGCCACACAGATACGCAGTATTTT
clone_size: once
j_call: TRBJ2-3
v_call: TRBV19
d_call: NA

cdr3_aa: CAWTQGGIGGYTF
cdr3_nt: TGTGCCTGGACCCAGGGAGGGATTGGAGGCTACACCTTC
clone_size: NA
j_call: TRBJ1-2
v_call: TRBV30
d_call: NA

cdr3_aa: CASSRRDRSYGYTF
cdr3_nt: TGTGCCAGCAGCCGACGGGACAGGAGCTATGGCTACACCTTC
clone_size: NA
j_call: TRBJ1-2
v_call: TRBV7-8
d_call: TRBD1

cdr3_aa: CASSRLRQAVRNTEAFF
cdr3_nt: TGTGCCAGCAGCCGCTTGAGACAGGCGGTCCGAAACACTGAAGCTTTCTTT
clone_size: NA
j_call: TRBJ1-1
v_call: TRBV6-2/TRBV6-3
d_call: NA

cdr3_aa: CASSLTGDTDTQYF
cdr3_nt: TGTGCCAGCAGCTTAACAGGGGACACAGATACGCAGTATTTT
clone_size: NA
j_call: TRBJ2-3
v_call: TRBV7-3
d_call: NA

cdr3_aa: CSPDRGPTSEAFF
cdr3_nt: TGCAGCCCTGACAGGGGGCCTACTTCTGAAGCTTTCTTT
clone_size: NA
j_call: TRBJ1-1
v_call: TRBV29-1
d_call: TRBD1

cdr3_aa: CASSEALTGKETQYF
cdr3_nt: TGTGCCAGCAGTGAAGCCTTGACAGGGAAAGAGACCCAGTACTTC
clone_size: few
j_call: TRBJ2-5
v_call: TRBV2
d_call: TRBD1

cdr3_aa: CASSRGRDQYF
cdr3_nt: TGCGCCAGCAGCCGTGGACGGGACCAGTACTTC
clone_size: once
j_call: TRBJ2-5
v_call: TRBV4-1
d_call: NA

cdr3_aa: CASTIQGLSYEQYF
cdr3_nt: TGTGCCAGCACAATACAGGGGCTCTCCTACGAGCAGTACTTC
clone_size: NA
j_call: TRBJ2-7
v_call: TRBV6-5
d_call: TRBD1

cdr3_aa: CASSRPLAEQETQYF
cdr3_nt: TGTGCCAGCAGCCGGCCTTTAGCGGAGCAAGAGACCCAGTACTTC
clone_size: NA
j_call: TRBJ2-5
v_call: TRBV14
d_call: NA

cdr3_aa: CASSYQTDPYGYTF
cdr3_nt: TGTGCCAGCAGTTACCAGACAGACCCTTATGGCTACACCTTC
clone_size: NA
j_call: TRBJ1-2
v_call: TRBV6-5
d_call: NA

cdr3_aa: CASTPRAGQPQHF
cdr3_nt: TGTGCCAGCACCCCAAGGGCGGGTCAGCCCCAGCATTTT
clone_size: NA
j_call: TRBJ1-5
v_call: TRBV2
d_call: NA